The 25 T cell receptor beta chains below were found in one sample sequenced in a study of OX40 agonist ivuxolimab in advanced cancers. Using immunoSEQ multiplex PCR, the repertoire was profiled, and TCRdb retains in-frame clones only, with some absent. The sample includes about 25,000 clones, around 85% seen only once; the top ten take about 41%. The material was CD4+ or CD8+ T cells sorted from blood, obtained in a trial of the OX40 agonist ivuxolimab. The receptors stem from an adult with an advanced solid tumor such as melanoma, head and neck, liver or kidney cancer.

The CDR3 DNA reads as TGTGCCAGCAGTCCTCAGGGGCCGCGGGGTCCCGGGGAGCTGTTTTTT. Its translation: CASSPQGPRGPGELFF. V and J are TRBV28 and TRBJ2-2, with D tentatively TRBD1 or TRBD2 (6 bases each). Germline V gene sequence: CDR1 MDHEN, CDR2 SYDVKM. Trimming cost V 5 bases and J 6 bases, with 19 bases left between them. The CDR3 sequence is 16 residues long.

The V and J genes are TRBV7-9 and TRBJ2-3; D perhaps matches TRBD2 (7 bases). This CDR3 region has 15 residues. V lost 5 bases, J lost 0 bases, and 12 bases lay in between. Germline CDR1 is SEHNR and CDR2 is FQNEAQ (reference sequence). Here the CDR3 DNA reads TGTGCCAGCAGCCCTAGGGGGGGGAGCACAGATACGCAGTATTTT. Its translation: CASSPRGGSTDTQYF.

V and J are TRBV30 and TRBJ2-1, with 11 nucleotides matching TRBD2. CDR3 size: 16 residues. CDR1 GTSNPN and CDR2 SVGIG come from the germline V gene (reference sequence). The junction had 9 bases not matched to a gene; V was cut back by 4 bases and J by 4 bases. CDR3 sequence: CAWTILAGGIYNEQFF. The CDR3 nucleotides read TGTGCCTGGACCATCCTAGCGGGAGGAATATACAATGAGCAGTTCTTC.

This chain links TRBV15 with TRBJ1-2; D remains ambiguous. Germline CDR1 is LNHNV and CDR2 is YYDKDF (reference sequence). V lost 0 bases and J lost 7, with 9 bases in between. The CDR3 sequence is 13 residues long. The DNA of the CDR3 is TGTGCCACCAGCAGAGAGGATGGACCTGGCTACACCTTC. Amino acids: CATSREDGPGYTF. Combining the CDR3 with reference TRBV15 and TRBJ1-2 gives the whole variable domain DAMVIQNPRYQVTQFGKPVTLSCSQTLNHNVMYWYQQKSSQAPKLLFHYYDKDFNNEADTPDNFQSRRPNTSFCFLDIRSPGLGDTAMYLCATSREDGPGYTFGSGTRLTVV.

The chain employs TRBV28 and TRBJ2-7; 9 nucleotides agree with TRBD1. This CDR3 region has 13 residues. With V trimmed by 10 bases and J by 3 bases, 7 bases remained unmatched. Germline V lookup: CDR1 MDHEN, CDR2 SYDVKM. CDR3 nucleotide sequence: TGTGCCACCCTAGGACAGGGGTACTACGAGCAGTACTTC. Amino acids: CATLGQGYYEQYF.

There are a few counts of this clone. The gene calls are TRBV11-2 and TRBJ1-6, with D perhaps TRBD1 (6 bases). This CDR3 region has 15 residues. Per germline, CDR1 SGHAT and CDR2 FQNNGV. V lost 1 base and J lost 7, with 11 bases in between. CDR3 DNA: TGTGCCAGCAGCTTAGCACAGGGCGGGAATTCACCCCTCCACTTT. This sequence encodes CASSLAQGGNSPLHF.

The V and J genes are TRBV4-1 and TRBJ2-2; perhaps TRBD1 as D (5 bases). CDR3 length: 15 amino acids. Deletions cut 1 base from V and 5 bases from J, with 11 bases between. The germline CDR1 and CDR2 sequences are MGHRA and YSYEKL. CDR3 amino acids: CASSQGQGGTGELFF. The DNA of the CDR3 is TGCGCCAGCAGCCAAGGGCAGGGTGGGACCGGGGAGCTGTTTTTT.

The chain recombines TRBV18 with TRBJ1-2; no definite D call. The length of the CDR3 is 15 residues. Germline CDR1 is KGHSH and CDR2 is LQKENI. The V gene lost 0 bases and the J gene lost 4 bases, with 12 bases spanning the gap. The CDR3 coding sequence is TGTGCCAGCTCACCACCGAAGATGGACTCCTATGGCTACACCTTC. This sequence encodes CASSPPKMDSYGYTF. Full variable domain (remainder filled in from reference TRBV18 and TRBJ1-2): NAGVMQNPRHLVRRRGQEARLRCSPMKGHSHVYWYRQLPEEGLKFMVYLQKENIIDESGMPKERFSAEFPKEGPSILRIQQVVRGDSAAYFCASSPPKMDSYGYTFGSGTRLTVV.

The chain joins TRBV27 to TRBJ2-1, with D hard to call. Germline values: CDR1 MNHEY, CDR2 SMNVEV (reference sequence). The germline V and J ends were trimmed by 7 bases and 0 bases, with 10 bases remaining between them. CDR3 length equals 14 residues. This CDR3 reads CASTLSHSYNEQFF. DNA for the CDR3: TGTGCCAGCACCCTGAGTCACTCCTACAATGAGCAGTTCTTC.

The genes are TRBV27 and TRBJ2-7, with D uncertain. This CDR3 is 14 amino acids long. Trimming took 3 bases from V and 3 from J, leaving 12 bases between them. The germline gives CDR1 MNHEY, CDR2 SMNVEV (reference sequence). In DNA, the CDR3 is TGTGCCAGCAGTTTGGGATCGGGTAGCTACGAGCAGTACTTC. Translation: CASSLGSGSYEQYF.

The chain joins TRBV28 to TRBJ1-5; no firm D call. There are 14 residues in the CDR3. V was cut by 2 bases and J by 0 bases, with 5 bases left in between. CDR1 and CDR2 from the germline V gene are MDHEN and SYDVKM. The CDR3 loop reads CASSLSISNQPQHF. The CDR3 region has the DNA TGTGCCAGCAGTTTAAGTATTAGCAATCAGCCCCAGCATTTT.

The CDR3 is CASSKIQQFHSNQPQHF. Here the CDR3 DNA reads TGTGCCAGCAGCAAAATACAACAGTTTCATAGCAATCAGCCCCAGCATTTT. The V gene is TRBV21-1, the J gene TRBJ1-5; the D call in the table, TRBD1, was not verified against the DNA. TRBV21-1 is a pseudogene. CDR3 length: 17 amino acids.

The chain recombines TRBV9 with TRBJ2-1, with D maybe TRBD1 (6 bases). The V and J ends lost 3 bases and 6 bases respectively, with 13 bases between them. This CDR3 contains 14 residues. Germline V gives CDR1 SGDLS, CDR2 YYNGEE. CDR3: CASSARQAINEQFF. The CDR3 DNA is TGTGCCAGCAGCGCCCGACAGGCGATCAATGAGCAGTTCTTC.

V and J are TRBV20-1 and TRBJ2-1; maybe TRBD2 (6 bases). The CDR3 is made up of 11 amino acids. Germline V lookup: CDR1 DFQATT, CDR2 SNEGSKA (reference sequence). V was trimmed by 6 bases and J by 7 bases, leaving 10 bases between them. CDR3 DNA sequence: TGCAGTGCACGACTAGTAAATGAGCAGTTCTTC. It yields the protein CSARLVNEQFF.

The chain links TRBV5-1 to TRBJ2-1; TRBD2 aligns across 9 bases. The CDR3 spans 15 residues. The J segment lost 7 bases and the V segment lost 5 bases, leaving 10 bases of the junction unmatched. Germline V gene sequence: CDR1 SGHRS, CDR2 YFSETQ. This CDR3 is CASRLGPSGTNEQFF. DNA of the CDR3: TGCGCCAGCAGACTGGGTCCTAGCGGGACTAATGAGCAGTTCTTC.

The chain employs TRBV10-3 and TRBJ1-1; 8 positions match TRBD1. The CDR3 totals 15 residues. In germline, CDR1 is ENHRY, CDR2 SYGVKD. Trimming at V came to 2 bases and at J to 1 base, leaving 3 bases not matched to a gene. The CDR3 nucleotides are TGTGCCATCAGTGAGCCCGGGACAGGGAACACTGAAGCTTTCTTT. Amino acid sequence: CAISEPGTGNTEAFF.

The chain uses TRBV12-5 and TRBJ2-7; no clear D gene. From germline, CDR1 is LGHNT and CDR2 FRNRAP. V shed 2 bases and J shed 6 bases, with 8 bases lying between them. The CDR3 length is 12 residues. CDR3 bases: TGTGCTAGTGGTTTGATGGCTGGCGAGCAGTACTTC. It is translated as CASGLMAGEQYF.

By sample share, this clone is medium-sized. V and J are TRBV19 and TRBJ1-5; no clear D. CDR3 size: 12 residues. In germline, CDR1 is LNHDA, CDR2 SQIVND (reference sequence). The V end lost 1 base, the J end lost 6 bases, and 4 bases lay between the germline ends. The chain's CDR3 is CASSIGSQPQHF. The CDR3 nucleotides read TGTGCCAGTAGTATAGGAAGTCAGCCCCAGCATTTT.

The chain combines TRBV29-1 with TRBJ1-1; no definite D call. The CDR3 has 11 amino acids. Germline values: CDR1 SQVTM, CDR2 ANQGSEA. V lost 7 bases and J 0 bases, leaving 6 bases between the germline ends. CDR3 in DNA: TGCAGCGCGGAAATGAACACTGAAGCTTTCTTT. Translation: CSAEMNTEAFF.

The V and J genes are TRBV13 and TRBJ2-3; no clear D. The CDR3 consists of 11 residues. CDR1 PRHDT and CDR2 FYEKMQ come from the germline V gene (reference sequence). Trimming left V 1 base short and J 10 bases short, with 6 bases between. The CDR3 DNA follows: TGTGCCAGCAGCTTAGAGGCGGCGCAGTATTTT. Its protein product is CASSLEAAQYF. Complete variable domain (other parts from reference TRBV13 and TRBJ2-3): AAGVIQSPRHLIKEKRETATLKCYPIPRHDTVYWYQQGPGQDPQFLISFYEKMQSDKGSIPDRFSAQQFSDYHSELNMSSLELGDSALYFCASSLEAAQYFGPGTRLTVL.

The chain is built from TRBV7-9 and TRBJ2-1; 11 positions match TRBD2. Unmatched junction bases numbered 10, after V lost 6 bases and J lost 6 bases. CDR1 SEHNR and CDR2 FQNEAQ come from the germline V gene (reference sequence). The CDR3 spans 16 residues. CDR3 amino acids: CASRSSISGGANEQFF. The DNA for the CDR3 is TGTGCCAGCAGATCCTCGATTAGCGGGGGGGCCAATGAGCAGTTCTTC.

Here the CDR3 DNA reads TGTGCCAGCAGTCCCCGGGCCGCATCTAATGAAAAACTGTTTTTT. Its translation is CASSPRAASNEKLFF. The J gene is TRBJ1-4, the V gene TRBV6-5; no clear D gene. V dropped 5 bases and J dropped 3 bases, with 13 bases sitting between them. The germline V gene encodes CDR1 MNHEY and CDR2 SVGAGI. This CDR3 is built from 15 residues.

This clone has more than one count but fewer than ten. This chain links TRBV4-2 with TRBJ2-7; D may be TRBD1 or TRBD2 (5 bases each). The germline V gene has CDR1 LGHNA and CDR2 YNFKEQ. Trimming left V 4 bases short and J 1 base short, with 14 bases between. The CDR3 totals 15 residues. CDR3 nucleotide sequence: TGTGCCAGCAGCCCTCGGGACGGTGAGTCCTACGAGCAGTACTTC. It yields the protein CASSPRDGESYEQYF.

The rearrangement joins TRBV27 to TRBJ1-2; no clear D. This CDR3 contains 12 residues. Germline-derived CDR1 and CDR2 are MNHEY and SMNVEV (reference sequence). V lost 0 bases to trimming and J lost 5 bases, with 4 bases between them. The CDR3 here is CASSLSGYGYTF. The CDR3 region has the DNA TGTGCCAGCAGTTTATCTGGGTATGGCTACACCTTC.

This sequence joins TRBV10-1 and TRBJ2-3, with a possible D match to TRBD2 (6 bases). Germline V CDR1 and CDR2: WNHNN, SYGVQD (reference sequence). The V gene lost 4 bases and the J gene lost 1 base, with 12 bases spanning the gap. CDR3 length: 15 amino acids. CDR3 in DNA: TGCGCCAGCAGTGGGGCCCGCGGGGGCACAGATACGCAGTATTTT. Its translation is CASSGARGGTDTQYF.